The 28 T cell receptor beta chains presented below share a single source sample, sequenced in a study of shared clonotypes between healthy human individuals. The data were produced by immunoSEQ multiplex PCR, yet TCRdb's version contains in-frame clones alone and is incomplete. This sample carries millions of clones, just under 95% of them seen once, and the ten largest clones take approximately 1.2%. CD45RO-negative, CCR7-positively selected cells formed the naive CD8 fraction, excluding terminally differentiated effector memory CD45RA+ cells. Sequencing used naive CD8+ T cells sorted from blood. These receptors came from a man aged 18 to 29 in good health.

This clone was recorded only once. The V call is TRBV7-9, the J call TRBJ2-7; D possibly corresponds to TRBD1 (7 bases). V dropped 4 bases and J dropped 3 bases, with 19 bases sitting between them. The CDR3 spans 16 residues. Germline CDR1 is SEHNR and CDR2 is FQNEAQ (reference sequence). The CDR3 DNA is TGTGCCAGCAGCTCGGTGGGAGGCAGGGGGTTCTACGAGCAGTACTTC. Translating gives CASSSVGGRGFYEQYF.

The chain combines TRBV6-5 with TRBJ2-7, with 9 bases aligning to TRBD2. This CDR3 comprises 16 residues. V was clipped by 1 base and J by 0 bases; unmatched bases: 4. Germline CDR1 reads MNHEY; CDR2 reads SVGAGI. The CDR3 loop reads CASSYYGTSSSYEQYF. CDR3 DNA sequence: TGTGCCAGCAGTTACTACGGGACTAGCAGCTCCTACGAGCAGTACTTC.

This chain connects TRBV28 to TRBJ2-3; the D is unclear. The V gene lost 6 bases and the J gene lost 2 bases, with 9 bases spanning the gap. The germline gives CDR1 MDHEN, CDR2 SYDVKM. CDR3 size: 13 residues. The CDR3 nucleotides read TGTGCCAGCAGAAGTGGTACCACAGATACGCAGTATTTT. Its translation is CASRSGTTDTQYF. The whole variable domain, remainder taken from reference TRBV28 and TRBJ2-3, is DVKVTQSSRYLVKRTGEKVFLECVQDMDHENMFWYRQDPGLGLRLIYFSYDVKMKEKGDIPEGYSVSREKKERFSLILESASTNQTSMYLCASRSGTTDTQYFGPGTRLTVL.

V and J are TRBV4-1 and TRBJ1-2; possible D gene TRBD1, 5 bases. Trimming left V 4 bases short and J 5 bases short, with 23 bases between. The CDR3 is made up of 17 amino acids. Per the germline V gene, CDR1 is MGHRA and CDR2 is YSYEKL. The CDR3 nucleotides read TGCGCCAGCAGCCGAACCTCTATCGGGGCGGGGTTTTATGGCTACACCTTC. Protein sequence: CASSRTSIGAGFYGYTF.

This chain uses TRBV6-6 with TRBJ1-4; maybe TRBD1 (5 bases). Trimming pared 2 bases from V and 4 bases from J, leaving 8 bases between. The germline CDR1 and CDR2 sequences are MNHNY and SVGAGI (reference sequence). The CDR3 runs to 14 residues. The CDR3 here is CASSYDSFNEKLFF. CDR3 nucleotides: TGTGCCAGCAGTTACGACAGCTTTAATGAAAAACTGTTTTTT.

The chain has TRBV15 and TRBJ2-3; D might be TRBD1 (5 bases). The CDR3 extends over 14 amino acids. Germline V CDR1 and CDR2: LNHNV, YYDKDF (reference sequence). Trimming took off 3 bases at V and 0 bases at J, with 7 bases between the two ends. The CDR3 protein is CATSSRVSTDTQYF. The CDR3 DNA is TGTGCCACCAGCAGCAGGGTTAGCACAGATACGCAGTATTTT.

This clone was counted once. The sample has other DNA sequences that encode this CDR3 too. The rearrangement uses TRBV7-9 and TRBJ2-7; TRBD1 aligns across 8 bases. CDR3 length: 15 amino acids. Germline CDR1 SEHNR, CDR2 FQNEAQ (reference sequence). V lost 1 base, J lost 5 bases, and 7 bases stayed unmatched. Here the CDR3 reads CASSLGQGASHEQYF. CDR3 in DNA: TGTGCCAGCAGCTTAGGGCAGGGGGCGTCCCACGAGCAGTACTTC.

The V gene is TRBV7-6, the J gene TRBJ1-4, with 10 bases that match TRBD1. J lost 3 bases, V lost 2 bases, and 9 bases had no gene match. CDR1 and CDR2 from the germline V gene are SGHVS and FNYEAQ. The CDR3 runs 18 residues. CDR3 in amino acids: CASSLLTGQGNSNEKLFF. The CDR3 DNA follows: TGTGCCAGCAGCTTACTCACGGGACAGGGGAACTCTAATGAAAAACTGTTTTTT.

The rearrangement joins TRBV9 to TRBJ2-3, with TRBD2 matching 14 bases. CDR1 SGDLS and CDR2 YYNGEE come from the germline V gene. The CDR3 is 17 residues long. Trimming removed 4 bases from V and 0 bases from J; junction bases left unmatched: 4. CDR3 protein: CASSTGTSGRSTDTQYF. The CDR3, as DNA: TGTGCCAGCAGCACCGGGACTAGCGGGAGAAGCACAGATACGCAGTATTTT.

The gene calls are TRBV6-1 and TRBJ1-1; D unclear. Trimming left V 7 bases short and J 0 bases short, with 15 bases between. The CDR3 contains 15 residues. Germline V gene lookup returns CDR1 MNHNS and CDR2 SASEGT. The DNA of the CDR3 is TGTGCCAGCATACCAAGCCTATTCATGAACACTGAAGCTTTCTTT. Translating gives CASIPSLFMNTEAFF.

The chain links TRBV10-2 to TRBJ1-2, with D tentatively TRBD1 (6 bases). The CDR3 length is 16 residues. V was pared by 2 bases and J by 2 bases, with 15 bases between. Germline CDR1 WSHSY, CDR2 SAAADI. The CDR3 loop reads CASSEPSPGDNYGYTF. CDR3 sequence (DNA): TGCGCCAGCAGTGAGCCGTCACCAGGGGACAACTATGGCTACACCTTC.

This chain joins TRBV7-9 and TRBJ1-2; no reliable D call. V was cut by 1 base and J by 2 bases, with 5 bases left in between. Germline V gene lookup returns CDR1 SEHNR and CDR2 FQNEAQ (reference sequence). This CDR3 contains 13 residues. The DNA of the CDR3 is TGTGCCAGCAGCTTAGGGTACAACTATGGCTACACCTTC. It codes for CASSLGYNYGYTF.

This clone was seen only once. This sequence joins TRBV11-3 and TRBJ2-3, with 9 bases identical to TRBD2. This CDR3 is built from 18 residues. Germline V lookup: CDR1 SGHNT, CDR2 YENEEA. The V and J ends lost 1 base and 2 bases, in that order; junction bases with no gene match: 10. This CDR3 is CASSLGAGGPFHTDTQYF. DNA of the CDR3: TGTGCCAGCAGCTTAGGGGCGGGAGGGCCGTTCCACACAGATACGCAGTATTTT.

The chain links TRBV4-3 to TRBJ2-1; D possibly corresponds to TRBD1 (7 bases). The CDR3 extends over 17 amino acids. CDR1 LGHNA and CDR2 YSLEER come from the germline V gene. The ends were cut back, 0 bases at V and 9 bases at J, with 21 bases in the middle. This chain's CDR3 is CASSQDPPWTGGTEQFF. The DNA for the CDR3 is TGCGCCAGCAGCCAAGATCCTCCCTGGACAGGAGGGACTGAGCAGTTCTTC.

This chain connects TRBV28 to TRBJ1-4; D ambiguous. V dropped 6 bases and J dropped 6 bases, with 17 bases sitting between them. Germline V gene lookup returns CDR1 MDHEN and CDR2 SYDVKM. CDR3 length: 15 amino acids. CDR3 sequence (DNA): TGTGCCAGCAGCCCCCTGGGGAGAGTTGATGAAAAACTGTTTTTT. This translates into CASSPLGRVDEKLFF.

The chain combines TRBV27 with TRBJ1-6, with unresolved D. The ends were cut back, 7 bases at V and 6 bases at J, with 19 bases in the middle. From germline, CDR1 is MNHEY and CDR2 SMNVEV (reference sequence). This CDR3 spans 16 amino acids. CDR3 region: CASNHFPQEPNSPLHF. The CDR3 region has the DNA TGTGCCAGCAACCATTTCCCGCAGGAGCCTAATTCACCCCTCCACTTT.

This chain uses TRBV28 with TRBJ2-7; D unresolved. V shed 3 bases and J shed 0 bases, with 12 bases lying between them. CDR3 length: 15 residues. CDR1 MDHEN and CDR2 SYDVKM come from the germline V gene. CDR3 region: CASSFTQRSSYEQYF. CDR3 in DNA: TGTGCCAGCAGTTTCACACAGAGGAGCTCCTACGAGCAGTACTTC.

This clone has a single count. The chain employs TRBV2 and TRBJ1-1; 7 nucleotides line up with TRBD1. This CDR3 region has 14 residues. V lost 5 bases, J lost 4 bases, and 7 bases stayed unmatched. Germline V CDR1 and CDR2: SNHLY, FYNNEI. CDR3 bases: TGTGCCAGCAGTTTGACAGGGATGGGCACTGAAGCTTTCTTT. Protein sequence: CASSLTGMGTEAFF.

The V gene is TRBV19, the J gene TRBJ2-7; 12 bases are shared with TRBD2. J was trimmed by 0 bases and V by 6 bases; bases with no gene match: 3. This CDR3 is built from 15 residues. The germline CDR1 and CDR2 sequences are LNHDA and SQIVND (reference sequence). Written as DNA, the CDR3 is TGTGCCAGTAGCACTAGCGGGGGGCCCTCCTACGAGCAGTACTTC. It yields the protein CASSTSGGPSYEQYF.

The chain combines TRBV5-4 with TRBJ1-1; TRBD1 is a possible D gene (5 bases). In germline, CDR1 is SGHNT, CDR2 YYREEE (reference sequence). The CDR3 is made up of 13 amino acids. Trimming left V 4 bases short and J 7 bases short, with 14 bases between. The chain's CDR3 is CASSPNGRGEAFF. For the CDR3, the DNA is TGTGCCAGCAGCCCGAACGGAAGGGGTGAAGCTTTCTTT.

This chain joins TRBV7-9 and TRBJ1-2; D is uncertain. CDR1 and CDR2 from the germline V gene are SEHNR and FQNEAQ (reference sequence). This CDR3 spans 13 amino acids. V lost 5 bases to trimming and J lost 4 bases, with 11 bases between them. CDR3 DNA: TGTGCCAGCAGCCTCAGTTTGGGCTATGGCTACACCTTC. Protein sequence: CASSLSLGYGYTF.

As concerns this clone: At one boundary the junction diverges from the germline segment, which might be a read error. This chain connects TRBV7-7 to TRBJ2-1; 8 bases agree with TRBD1. CDR3 length: 15 residues. The germline gives CDR1 SSHAT, CDR2 FNYEAQ (reference sequence). CDR3 DNA sequence: TGTGCTAGCAGCTTGGGGACAGGCTTAGACAATGAGCAGTTCTTC. Its translation: CASSLGTGLDNEQFF.

On this clone: Other DNA sequences in the sample encode the same CDR3. V and J are TRBV7-9 and TRBJ1-1, with D uncertain. The V gene's germline CDR1 is SEHNR and CDR2 FQNEAQ (reference sequence). The CDR3 has 12 amino acids. Trimming stripped 0 bases from V and 6 bases from J, with 5 bases between. CDR3 coding DNA: TGTGCCAGCAGCTTAGCGCTCGCTGAAGCTTTCTTT. Translation gives CASSLALAEAFF.

The CDR3 nucleotides are TGTGCCAGCAGCTTAGCGGGAGGGCGGAATGAGCAGTTCTTC. It specifies CASSLAGGRNEQFF. This chain connects TRBV5-6 to TRBJ2-1; TRBD2 agrees at 10 bases. V was clipped by 2 bases and J by 7 bases; unmatched bases: 3. Germline CDR1 is SGHDT and CDR2 is YYEEEE. The CDR3 has 14 residues.

The chain couples TRBV7-8 to TRBJ2-2, with D perhaps TRBD1 (6 bases). CDR1 SGHVS and CDR2 FQNEAQ come from the germline V gene. The germline V and J ends were trimmed by 1 base and 0 bases, with 9 bases remaining between them. CDR3 length: 16 amino acids. CDR3: CASSLVEGANTGELFF. The CDR3, as DNA: TGTGCCAGCAGCTTAGTAGAGGGGGCGAACACCGGGGAGCTGTTTTTT.

The rearrangement uses TRBV19 and TRBJ2-2, with 12 bases aligning to TRBD2. The J segment lost 4 bases and the V segment lost 7 bases, leaving 13 bases of the junction unmatched. Germline assignment: CDR1 LNHDA and CDR2 SQIVND (reference sequence). The CDR3 covers 18 residues. CDR3 loop: CASIRTSGVGRSTGELFF. CDR3 sequence (DNA): TGTGCCAGTATTAGGACTAGCGGGGTAGGGCGTAGCACCGGGGAGCTGTTTTTT. Supplemented by reference TRBV19 and TRBJ2-2, the full variable domain reads DGGITQSPKYLFRKEGQNVTLSCEQNLNHDAMYWYRQDPGQGLRLIYYSQIVNDFQKGDIAEGYSVSREKKESFPLTVTSAQKNPTAFYLCASIRTSGVGRSTGELFFGEGSRLTVL.

J is TRBJ1-4 and V is TRBV4-1; D is unresolved. CDR1 and CDR2 (germline): MGHRA, YSYEKL. The CDR3 length is 14 residues. Trimming removed 1 base from V and 8 bases from J, with 11 bases in between. The chain's CDR3 is CASSQVGVLEKLFF. CDR3 coding DNA: TGCGCCAGCAGCCAAGTCGGGGTACTCGAAAAACTGTTTTTT.

This clone was recorded a few times. Within the sample, other DNA sequences also encode this same CDR3. The chain combines TRBV27 with TRBJ2-7; TRBD1 agrees at 10 bases. V was clipped by 3 bases and J by 2 bases; unmatched bases: 1. Germline CDR1 MNHEY, CDR2 SMNVEV (reference sequence). The CDR3 is 14 residues long. The CDR3 region has the DNA TGTGCCAGCAGTTTCGGGACAGGGGCCTACGAGCAGTACTTC. It is translated as CASSFGTGAYEQYF.